Each of the 20 T cell receptor beta chains below was sequenced from the same sample in a study of glioma-infiltrating T cells. Amplification of TCR alpha and beta CDR3 regions from RNA used iRepertoire nested multiplex PCR. TCRdb re-analysed the multiplex PCR reads in MiXCR, keeping a single row per CDR3 protein. The data show approximately 130,000 distinct CDR3 sequences, with around 25% seen just once and about a quarter held by the top ten. Specimen: glioma tissue, nonneoplastic brain tissue, or PBMCs (not recorded which). These receptors originate from a human donor with low-grade glioma or glioblastoma, undergoing nonglioma brain surgery, or in good health (not recorded which).

This clonotype has just a few counts. The rearrangement links TRBV12-3 or TRBV12-4 to TRBJ1-5; 9 nucleotides match TRBD1. CDR3 size: 14 residues. Trimming at V came to 4 bases and at J to 4 bases, leaving 2 bases not matched to a gene. The DNA for the CDR3 is TGTGCCAGCAGTTGGGGGACAGGGAATCAGCCCCAGCATTTT. Its protein is CASSWGTGNQPQHF.

This chain's CDR3 is CASSQLPGQENTEAFF. The CDR3 DNA reads as TGTGCCAGCAGCCAACTACCAGGACAGGAGAACACTGAAGCTTTCTTT. The chain employs TRBV14 and TRBJ1-1; TRBD1 matches 7 bases. With 2 bases clipped from V and 1 base from J, the junction kept 7 bases outside the gene matches. The CDR3 contains 16 residues. Germline CDR1 reads SGHDN; CDR2 reads FVKESK.

In its sample, this clonotype was seen a few times. This chain links TRBV7-6 with TRBJ1-1, with no clear D. This CDR3 spans 16 amino acids. Trimming pared 1 base from V and 1 base from J, leaving 13 bases between. Germline-derived CDR1 and CDR2 are SGHVS and FNYEAQ. The CDR3 DNA follows: TGTGCCAGCAGCTTAGGAACGTGGGCGGAGAACACTGAAGCTTTCTTT. Its protein is CASSLGTWAENTEAFF.

The J gene is TRBJ2-3, the V gene TRBV12-5; D is perhaps TRBD2 (6 bases). The CDR3 length is 15 residues. The germline CDR1 and CDR2 sequences are LGHNT and FRNRAP. V dropped 7 bases and J dropped 2 bases, with 16 bases sitting between them. As DNA, the CDR3 is TGTGCTAGTGCCCAGAAGGGACTTATCACAGATACGCAGTATTTT. The encoded protein is CASAQKGLITDTQYF. Together with reference TRBV12-5 and TRBJ2-3, the CDR3 gives the full variable domain: DARVTQTPRHKVTEMGQEVTMRCQPILGHNTVFWYRQTMMQGLELLAYFRNRAPLDDSGMPKDRFSAEMPDATLATLKIQPSEPRDSAVYFCASAQKGLITDTQYFGPGTRLTVL.

The chain has TRBV12-3 or TRBV12-4 and TRBJ1-5, with no clear D. The V end lost 3 bases, the J end lost 0 bases, and 6 bases lay between the germline ends. This CDR3 spans 14 amino acids. The chain's CDR3 is CASSFPTSNQPQHF. The DNA of the CDR3 is TGTGCCAGCAGTTTCCCCACTAGCAATCAGCCCCAGCATTTT.

This clonotype was seen more than once but under ten times. The J gene is TRBJ2-7, the V gene TRBV18, with D uncertain. The CDR3 loop spans 12 amino acids. The germline V and J ends were trimmed by 6 bases and 8 bases, with 14 bases remaining between them. Per the germline V gene, CDR1 is KGHSH and CDR2 is LQKENI. The CDR3 protein is CASSSDARKQYV. Written as DNA, the CDR3 is TGTGCCAGCTCGTCGGACGCAAGAAAGCAGTACGTC.

V is TRBV12-3 or TRBV12-4 and J is TRBJ2-1; TRBD1 aligns across 10 bases. V lost 6 bases, J lost 7 bases, and 6 bases stayed unmatched. The CDR3 sequence is 14 residues long. This chain's CDR3 is CASSPRDRGNEQFF. DNA of the CDR3: TGTGCCAGCAGCCCCCGGGACAGGGGAAATGAGCAGTTCTTC.

This clonotype has just a few counts. This rearrangement joins TRBV7-9 to TRBJ1-1; a weak D match, TRBD1 (5 bases). Deletions cut 4 bases from V and 1 base from J, with 13 bases between. CDR1 is SEHNR and CDR2 is FQNEAQ in the germline V gene (reference sequence). CDR3 length: 15 residues. The CDR3 reads CASSSQVLGNTEAFF. The CDR3 DNA is TGTGCCAGCAGCTCACAGGTTCTCGGGAACACTGAAGCTTTCTTT. Looking up the rest from reference TRBV7-9 and TRBJ1-1 gives the full variable domain: DTGVSQNPRHKITKRGQNVTFRCDPISEHNRLYWYRQTLGQGPEFLTYFQNEAQLEKSRLLSDRFSAERPKGSFSTLEIQRTEQGDSAMYLCASSSQVLGNTEAFFGQGTRLTVV.

The rearrangement links TRBV20-1 to TRBJ2-2; D is unclear. Germline V gene sequence: CDR1 DFQATT, CDR2 SNEGSKA (reference sequence). Trimming took 2 bases from V and 6 from J, leaving 10 bases between them. CDR3 size: 13 residues. In nucleotides, the CDR3 is TGCAGTGCTAGAATCGACCCCGCCGGGGAGCTGTTTTTT. Translation: CSARIDPAGELFF.

At least ten counts were recorded for this clonotype. This chain links TRBV20-1 with TRBJ2-3; TRBD2 matches 9 bases. With 6 bases clipped from V and 6 bases from J, the junction kept 16 bases outside the gene matches. This CDR3 is built from 16 residues. Germline V gene data show CDR1 as DFQATT and CDR2 as SNEGSKA (reference sequence). CDR3: CSALKFSGGLGDTQYF. The CDR3 DNA reads TGCAGTGCCTTAAAGTTCAGCGGGGGGCTGGGGGATACGCAGTATTTT.

This clonotype was counted a few times. This chain links TRBV29-1 with TRBJ1-6; D remains unclear. The V end was cut by 7 bases, the J end by 7 bases, with 8 bases between. The CDR3 runs 11 residues. Per the germline V gene, CDR1 is SQVTM and CDR2 is ANQGSEA. The CDR3 spells CSAGSNSPLHF. CDR3 DNA sequence: TGCAGCGCCGGGAGCAATTCACCCCTCCACTTT.

This clonotype was counted only a few times. The chain joins TRBV20-1 to TRBJ2-3, with TRBD2 identical over 10 bases. The CDR3 length is 15 residues. Germline V gene data show CDR1 as DFQATT and CDR2 as SNEGSKA (reference sequence). After removal of 8 bases from V and 5 bases from J, the junction contained 13 bases not matched to a gene. The CDR3 sequence: CSQGGSGGAEDTQYF. The DNA of the CDR3 is TGCAGTCAGGGAGGAAGCGGGGGGGCAGAAGATACGCAGTATTTT.

This clonotype was detected many times. This chain connects TRBV27 to TRBJ1-1, with a possible D match to TRBD1 (6 bases). Germline lookup yields CDR1 MNHEY and CDR2 SMNVEV (reference sequence). This CDR3 comprises 15 residues. Trimming stripped 5 bases from V and 4 bases from J, with 17 bases between. CDR3 nucleotides: TGTGCCAGCAGTCTCTCACAGGGATGGGGCACTGAAGCTTTCTTT. Encoded protein: CASSLSQGWGTEAFF.

In this sample, this clonotype turned up a few times. The chain joins TRBV7-9 to TRBJ1-2; D ambiguous. V lost 4 bases and J lost 0, with 9 bases in between. Germline V gene sequence: CDR1 SEHNR, CDR2 FQNEAQ (reference sequence). The CDR3 sequence is 14 residues long. This CDR3 reads CASSSRASNYGYTF. The CDR3 nucleotides are TGTGCCAGCAGCTCCCGGGCGTCTAACTATGGCTACACCTTC.

Regarding this clonotype: This may be a read error, as it is one base from a much larger clone. The chain is built from TRBV20-1 and TRBJ2-1, with 8 bases fitting TRBD2. The CDR3 consists of 16 residues. CDR1 DFQATT and CDR2 SNEGSKA come from the germline V gene (reference sequence). Unmatched junction bases numbered 8, after V lost 1 base and J lost 3 bases. Here the CDR3 reads CSARASGGPLYNEQFF. The CDR3 coding sequence is TGCAGTGCTAGAGCCAGCGGGGGACCCCTCTACAATGAGCAGTTCTTC.

The chain recombines TRBV11-2 with TRBJ2-1, with TRBD2 as a possible D gene (5 bases). Trimming removed 6 bases from V and 0 bases from J, with 27 bases in between. The CDR3 is made up of 20 amino acids. The germline V gene has CDR1 SGHAT and CDR2 FQNNGV. The chain's CDR3 is CASSYRPNNPAVPSYNEQFF. DNA of the CDR3: TGTGCCAGCAGTTACCGCCCCAACAACCCAGCGGTCCCCTCCTACAATGAGCAGTTCTTC.

This chain uses TRBV14 with TRBJ2-3, with D uncertain. V shed 2 bases and J shed 4 bases, with 7 bases lying between them. CDR3 length: 13 amino acids. Germline CDR1 SGHDN, CDR2 FVKESK. The CDR3 spells CASSQFGPDTQYF. CDR3 in DNA: TGTGCCAGCAGCCAATTCGGGCCAGATACGCAGTATTTT.

The V and J genes are TRBV20-1 and TRBJ2-1; no clear D gene. CDR3 length: 13 residues. Germline CDR1 DFQATT, CDR2 SNEGSKA (reference sequence). V was shortened by 3 bases and J by 4 bases, with 10 bases between the two germline ends. The chain's CDR3 is CSASKSVYNEQFF. The CDR3 DNA reads as TGCAGTGCTAGTAAATCCGTGTACAATGAGCAGTTCTTC.

The chain recombines TRBV20-1 with TRBJ1-1; 8 bases match TRBD1. The germline V gene has CDR1 DFQATT and CDR2 SNEGSKA (reference sequence). Trimming at V came to 4 bases and at J to 2 bases, leaving 6 bases not matched to a gene. This CDR3 is 14 amino acids long. Here the CDR3 reads CSATRQGYNTEAFF. DNA for the CDR3: TGCAGTGCTACGCGACAGGGGTACAACACTGAAGCTTTCTTT.

This clonotype was counted ten times or more. The chain recombines TRBV28 with TRBJ1-2; D not resolved. There are 14 residues in the CDR3. Germline loops: CDR1 MDHEN, CDR2 SYDVKM. V shed 6 bases and J shed 4 bases, with 15 bases lying between them. The CDR3 region has the DNA TGTGCCAGCAGCTACGGTGGGGAGTTCTATGGCTACACCTTC. This codes for CASSYGGEFYGYTF.